This T cell receptor beta chain was obtained from a study of beta chain features in type 1 diabetes (dated by TCRdb to 2016 to 2019). Study-level background: Patients and healthy donors did not differ in mean age, gender distribution, total cell number or subset yield. A total of around 110,000,000 sorted cells were examined across all samples, and RNA yield correlated strongly with the number of cells per subset. In the study, TCRB repertoires of sorted circulating CD4+ T cell subsets from recently diagnosed type 1 diabetes patients were compared with those of matched healthy donors. Regulatory and stem cell-like memory subsets were obtained from only 8 patients and roughly eight healthy donors, while naive and central memory subsets were obtained from all 30 or so donors.

What the work shows at the level of the full study, not this receptor alone: Naive, central memory and regulatory TCRB repertoires appeared more similar among patients than among healthy donors. PCR might favor shorter templates, but patient and control samples were amplified and corrected together, so any skew would affect both groups equally. HLA sub-analyses involved small numbers of individuals, so any influence of HLA type on TCRB rearrangement remained unresolved. In all four CD4+ subsets, TCRB CDR3 length was moderately but significantly shorter in type 1 diabetes patients. At VDJ recombination sites, patients with type 1 diabetes made fewer insertions and deleted more nucleotides, a pattern implying thymic rearrangement abnormalities. Because cDNA rather than genomic DNA was sequenced, highly expressing activated cells could have been over-represented, although no difference in activation and CD3 levels was found between groups.

Each donor gave one peripheral blood draw, averaging around 120 mL, which was collected into heparinised tubes. Using a panel that included CD45RO, CCR7, CD25, CD127, CD95 and CD27, naive, central memory, regulatory and stem cell-like memory CD4+ T cells were sorted on a BD FACSAria II. A purity above 95% was achieved for all sorted populations. PBMCs were isolated right away by Lymphoprep density gradient centrifugation and were stained directly, without culture. Samples were stained and sorted in pairs, with one healthy donor and one patient per experiment, so that batch effects were minimized. The CDR3 runs 14 amino acids, cysteine and phenylalanine included. CDR3 DNA only is kept here, 42 bases in frame from base 1. CDR1 SEHNR and CDR2 FQNEAQ are derived from the germline V gene (reference sequence). The junction carries 10 bases between V and J, which are trimmed by 0 bases and 5 bases respectively.

The entire amount of isolated RNA was reverse transcribed using the High Capacity cDNA Reverse Transcription Kit, so the sequenced TCRB transcripts were expressed ones. Deep immunoSEQ sequencing was applied to naive, central memory and regulatory T cell samples, giving an average of around 3.8 million total reads per sample. Sorted cells were lysed in RLT buffer, and RNA was extracted using DNase-treated RNeasy Micro or Mini kits according to cell number. To prevent cross-contamination, each cell subset was processed individually, whereas patient and healthy donor samples were processed jointly. The immunoSEQ multiplex PCR was used to amplify TCRB sequences from cDNA, yielding 87-bp fragments that span the CDR3 region. Amplicons were sequenced on the Illumina HiSeq platform. The paper's processing steps were these. PCR bias was corrected computationally using synthetic template baselines, and reads within Hamming distance 2 were collapsed, with unmergeable singletons discarded. Reads were aligned to IMGT to assign V, D and J genes, CDR3 length, and insertions or deletions at six rearrangement sites. Within each subset, clonotype counts were normalized to the number of sorted cells before true diversity and Gini coefficients were calculated with the tcR R package. Repertoire sharing was quantified using the overlap coefficient calculated on TCRB nucleotide sequences. Out-of-frame TCRB sequences from naive cells were analyzed to stand in for the pre-selection repertoire. The clones in this table, taken by TCRdb from immuneACCESS, are in-frame only. Not every clone is retained; where verified, under half of the shortfall comes from an unresolved V gene, and the cause of the rest is unknown. V and J calls and clone size are those listed in that table; D and trimming were worked out from the DNA. This sample lists hundreds of thousands of clones; approximately 30% were detected once. The ten largest clones add up to more than 0.055% of the sample.

Note on this clone: Its antigen remains undetermined. No base qualities exist here, and no much larger clone lies one base off it.

The chain is made from TRBV7-9 and TRBJ2-5; a weak D assignment points to TRBD1 (5 bases agree). The clonotype was recovered from a man aged 18 to 29 in good health. Input material: naive CD4+ T cells from blood. In light of the paper, this sample's cell subset or site label describes: true naive CD4+ T cells. The CDR3 loop reads CASSLAVGPETQYF. The nucleotide sequence is given as TGTGCCAGCAGCTTAGCTGTGGGGCCGGAGACCCAGTACTTC.